This passage covers 27 T cell receptor beta chains from one sample sequenced in a study of control samples from healthy donors and cancer patients. The repertoire was sequenced with immunoSEQ multiplex PCR; TCRdb's copy has only in-frame clones and lacks some. This table has roughly 200,000 clones, 90% to 95% appearing once. Input material: blood. Source of these receptors: a man aged 18-30 years in good health.

In DNA form, the CDR3 reads TGTGCCAGTAGTATAGACCTCGGCGGGGGGAGCGCTGAAGCTTTCTTT. Its protein product is CASSIDLGGGSAEAFF. The chain carries TRBV19 and TRBJ1-1; D possibly corresponds to TRBD1 (5 bases). The CDR3 has 16 residues. The germline V gene encodes CDR1 LNHDA and CDR2 SQIVND (reference sequence). The ends were cut back, 0 bases at V and 6 bases at J, with 17 bases in the middle.

The rearrangement links TRBV24-1 to TRBJ1-3; D is unresolved. The CDR3 runs 11 residues. The V gene's germline CDR1 is KGHDR and CDR2 SFDVKD. Trimming removed 6 bases from V and 4 bases from J, with 3 bases in between. The CDR3 DNA sequence: TGTGCCACCAGTCTGGGAAACACCATATATTTT. Translated, it gives CATSLGNTIYF.

This chain joins TRBV4-1 and TRBJ1-5; 9 nucleotides agree with TRBD1. Looked up from germline, CDR1 is MGHRA and CDR2 is YSYEKL. The CDR3 consists of 15 residues. The V segment lost 6 bases and the J segment 5 bases; nucleotides outside the gene matches: 8. For the CDR3, the DNA is TGCGCCAGCAGGACTACAGGGGGCGCCGATCAGCCCCAGCATTTT. Its protein is CASRTTGGADQPQHF.

In its sample, this clone was seen once. The chain combines TRBV10-3 with TRBJ1-5; no definite D call. Trimming stripped 0 bases from V and 4 bases from J, with 7 bases between. Germline values: CDR1 ENHRY, CDR2 SYGVKD. The CDR3 is 14 residues long. The CDR3: CAISESTGNQPQHF. The CDR3 DNA reads as TGTGCCATCAGTGAGTCGACCGGGAATCAGCCCCAGCATTTT.

V usage is TRBV19 and J usage is TRBJ2-7; perhaps D is TRBD1 or TRBD2 (5 bases each). The V end lost 4 bases, the J end lost 5 bases, and 9 bases lay between the germline ends. In germline, CDR1 is LNHDA, CDR2 SQIVND (reference sequence). The CDR3 sequence is 12 residues long. The CDR3 here is CASSKRGDEQYF. CDR3 sequence (DNA): TGTGCCAGTAGTAAGAGGGGCGACGAGCAGTACTTC.

This sequence joins TRBV6-4 and TRBJ2-3; TRBD1 aligns across 9 bases. The CDR3 covers 14 residues. The germline CDR1 and CDR2 sequences are MRHNA and SNTAGT. V was pared by 8 bases and J by 4 bases, with 7 bases of the junction left unmatched. As DNA, the CDR3 is TGTGCCAGCGGCACAGGGGGCCCCGCAGATACGCAGTATTTT. It translates to CASGTGGPADTQYF.

V usage is TRBV11-2 and J usage is TRBJ2-3; the match to TRBD2 covers 10 bases. The germline CDR1 and CDR2 sequences are SGHAT and FQNNGV. The CDR3 loop spans 18 amino acids. The trim removed 1 base at V and 0 bases at J, leaving 7 bases unmatched. Here the CDR3 reads CASSLARTSGSSTDTQYF. In nucleotides, the CDR3 is TGTGCCAGCAGCTTAGCTAGGACTAGCGGCTCTAGCACAGATACGCAGTATTTT. Looking up the rest from reference TRBV11-2 and TRBJ2-3 gives the full variable domain: EAGVAQSPRYKIIEKRQSVAFWCNPISGHATLYWYQQILGQGPKLLIQFQNNGVVDDSQLPKDRFSAERLKGVDSTLKIQPAKLEDSAVYLCASSLARTSGSSTDTQYFGPGTRLTVL.

The V and J genes are TRBV19 and TRBJ1-5, with unresolved D. Trimming removed 5 bases at V and 4 bases at J, with 12 bases between. Per the germline V gene, CDR1 is LNHDA and CDR2 is SQIVND (reference sequence). The CDR3 has 14 residues. The CDR3 protein is CASSGLRFNQPQHF. CDR3 sequence (DNA): TGTGCCAGTAGTGGACTGAGATTTAATCAGCCCCAGCATTTT.

This chain uses TRBV7-8 with TRBJ2-3; 10 bases align to TRBD2. The V segment lost 4 bases and the J segment 7 bases; nucleotides outside the gene matches: 8. The CDR3 length is 15 residues. Germline V gene sequence: CDR1 SGHVS, CDR2 FQNEAQ. CDR3 DNA: TGTGCCAGCAGCTACAGCGGGGGGGCCGAAAATACGCAGTATTTT. This translates into CASSYSGGAENTQYF. The variable domain in full, with the rest retrieved from reference TRBV7-8 and TRBJ2-3, is GAGVSQSPRYKVAKRGQDVALRCDPISGHVSLFWYQQALGQGPEFLTYFQNEAQLDKSGLPSDRFFAERPEGSVSTLKIQRTQQEDSAVYLCASSYSGGAENTQYFGPGTRLTVL.

V and J are TRBV5-1 and TRBJ1-2; 9 positions match TRBD1. The CDR3 has 14 residues. V shed 4 bases and J 4 bases; nucleotides not matched to a gene: 5. Germline values: CDR1 SGHRS, CDR2 YFSETQ. CDR3 amino acids: CASSRGTGSYGYTF. CDR3 coding DNA: TGCGCCAGCAGCCGGGGGACAGGGTCCTATGGCTACACCTTC.

This clone occurred once. The chain employs TRBV10-3 and TRBJ2-5; perhaps TRBD2 as D (5 bases). Deletions cut 0 bases from V and 2 bases from J, with 7 bases between. This CDR3 is built from 14 residues. Germline assignment: CDR1 ENHRY and CDR2 SYGVKD. CDR3 sequence: CAISESSGQETQYF. The CDR3 nucleotides read TGTGCCATCAGTGAGTCGTCGGGGCAAGAGACCCAGTACTTC.

This chain connects TRBV9 to TRBJ1-2; D is unclear. In germline, CDR1 is SGDLS, CDR2 YYNGEE. V lost 2 bases and J lost 3, with 23 bases in between. The CDR3 consists of 18 residues. CDR3 bases: TGTGCCAGCAGCGTTGAGTGGGCAGCAGGCGATGGGGACTATGGCTACACCTTC. Translation: CASSVEWAAGDGDYGYTF.

The chain couples TRBV7-9 to TRBJ2-2, with D possibly being TRBD1 (5 bases). Germline CDR1 SEHNR, CDR2 FQNEAQ (reference sequence). V lost 3 bases, J lost 2 bases, and 16 bases lay in between. The CDR3 is made up of 17 amino acids. The CDR3 sequence is CASSFSTGGHNTGELFF. CDR3 sequence (DNA): TGTGCCAGCAGCTTTTCCACGGGCGGACATAACACCGGGGAGCTGTTTTTT.

V is TRBV19 and J is TRBJ1-4; tentative D call: TRBD1 (5 bases). Trimming removed 4 bases at V and 8 bases at J, with 20 bases between. The germline V gene encodes CDR1 LNHDA and CDR2 SQIVND (reference sequence). The CDR3 contains 16 residues. This chain's CDR3 is CASSTPGGGGREKLFF. The CDR3 nucleotides are TGTGCCAGTAGTACCCCCGGGGGGGGTGGAAGAGAAAAACTGTTTTTT. The whole variable domain, filled in from reference TRBV19 and TRBJ1-4, reads DGGITQSPKYLFRKEGQNVTLSCEQNLNHDAMYWYRQDPGQGLRLIYYSQIVNDFQKGDIAEGYSVSREKKESFPLTVTSAQKNPTAFYLCASSTPGGGGREKLFFGSGTQLSVL.

This chain joins TRBV6-5 and TRBJ1-2, with TRBD1 matching over 8 bases. This CDR3 contains 15 residues. Germline V lookup: CDR1 MNHEY, CDR2 SVGAGI. Losses at the gene ends were 10 bases for V and 4 bases for J; bases not matched to a gene: 14. The CDR3 nucleotides read TGTGCCACCCTGCTTAGACAGGGGAAATTCTATGGCTACACCTTC. Protein: CATLLRQGKFYGYTF.

The chain recombines TRBV25-1 with TRBJ2-7; D may match TRBD1 or TRBD2 (6 bases each). Germline V gives CDR1 MGHDK, CDR2 SYGVNS. The CDR3 contains 11 residues. CDR3 DNA: TGTGCAAAGGGGGGATTGTTCGAGCAGTACTTC. Its protein is CAKGGLFEQYF.

This chain joins TRBV19 and TRBJ2-3; TRBD2 matches at 9 bases. This CDR3 contains 15 residues. Germline CDR1 reads LNHDA; CDR2 reads SQIVND (reference sequence). With 1 base clipped from V and 4 bases from J, the junction kept 3 bases outside the gene matches. This CDR3 is CASSIGPSGADTQYF. The CDR3 coding sequence is TGTGCCAGTAGTATAGGGCCTAGCGGGGCAGATACGCAGTATTTT.

The J gene is TRBJ1-1, the V gene TRBV30; D not resolved. Germline V gene data show CDR1 as GTSNPN and CDR2 as SVGIG (reference sequence). The CDR3 consists of 11 residues. V shed 4 bases and J shed 6 bases, with 9 bases lying between them. The CDR3 loop reads CAWTDRSEAFF. The CDR3 region has the DNA TGTGCCTGGACCGACCGGTCTGAAGCTTTCTTT.

The chain uses TRBV29-1 and TRBJ2-3; 10 bases line up with TRBD1. V trimming: 8 bases; J trimming: 3 bases; junction bases outside the gene matches: 5. Per the germline V gene, CDR1 is SQVTM and CDR2 is ANQGSEA. The CDR3 consists of 13 residues. The CDR3 loop is CSTRTGGTDTQYF. In DNA, the CDR3 is TGCAGCACCCGGACAGGGGGAACAGATACGCAGTATTTT.

This chain uses TRBV25-1 with TRBJ2-1; 9 bases fit TRBD1. This CDR3 comprises 15 residues. V lost 3 bases and J lost 7; bases outside the gene matches: 7. CDR1 MGHDK and CDR2 SYGVNS come from the germline V gene. This chain's CDR3 is CASSESTGGRNEQFF. The DNA of the CDR3 is TGTGCCAGCAGTGAGTCGACAGGGGGAAGGAATGAGCAGTTCTTC.

The gene calls are TRBV20-1 and TRBJ2-7; no clear D. Between the trimmed V and J ends, which lost 3 bases and 2 bases, there was a span of 17 bases. The length of the CDR3 is 15 residues. Germline loops: CDR1 DFQATT, CDR2 SNEGSKA (reference sequence). In nucleotides, the CDR3 is TGCAGTGCTAGTAGGAGCTTCAATGGCCCCTACGAGCAGTACTTC. This translates into CSASRSFNGPYEQYF.

V is TRBV11-2 and J is TRBJ1-1, with D possibly matching TRBD1 (6 bases). The CDR3 runs to 14 residues. The germline gives CDR1 SGHAT, CDR2 FQNNGV. V was cut by 5 bases and J by 4 bases, with 14 bases left in between. The CDR3 here is CASSQIGGGTEAFF. Written as DNA, the CDR3 is TGTGCCAGCAGCCAGATTGGAGGGGGCACTGAAGCTTTCTTT.

The chain is built from TRBV30 and TRBJ1-5; TRBD1 matches 7 bases. V shed 2 bases and J 4 bases; nucleotides not matched to a gene: 14. CDR1 and CDR2 (germline): GTSNPN, SVGIG (reference sequence). The CDR3 runs 17 residues. As DNA, the CDR3 is TGTGCCTGGAGTACGACACTATACAGGGGAACTAATCAGCCCCAGCATTTT. It yields the protein CAWSTTLYRGTNQPQHF.

CDR3 residues: CASSQDRTDTQYF. The DNA of the CDR3 is TGTGCCAGTAGTCAGGACAGAACGGATACGCAGTATTTT. V gene TRBV19 combines with J gene TRBJ2-3, with D tentatively TRBD1 (6 bases). The germline V and J ends were trimmed by 5 bases and 6 bases, with 12 bases remaining between them. Germline-derived CDR1 and CDR2 are LNHDA and SQIVND (reference sequence). The CDR3 runs to 13 residues.

The genes are TRBV4-1 and TRBJ2-2, with D maybe TRBD2 (5 bases). This CDR3 region has 16 residues. In germline, CDR1 is MGHRA, CDR2 YSYEKL. V lost 0 bases to trimming and J lost 5 bases, with 13 bases between them. CDR3 coding DNA: TGCGCCAGCAGCCAAGATATGACCCGGGGTACCGGGGAGCTGTTTTTT. Protein sequence: CASSQDMTRGTGELFF.

The DNA for the CDR3 is TGTGCCAGCAGGTCTGTAGGTTCACCCCTCCACTTT. Its translation is CASRSVGSPLHF. This chain links TRBV2 with TRBJ1-6; the D is unclear. With 6 bases removed from V and 9 bases from J, the gap between germline ends came to 9 bases. Germline lookup yields CDR1 SNHLY and CDR2 FYNNEI. This CDR3 has 12 residues.

The rearrangement links TRBV3-1 (or the pseudogene TRBV3-2) to TRBJ2-1; possibly TRBD1 for D (6 bases). V dropped 2 bases and J dropped 4 bases, with 9 bases sitting between them. Germline CDR1 reads LGHDT; CDR2 reads YNNKEL (reference sequence). This CDR3 has 14 residues. The CDR3 DNA reads as TGTGCCAGCAGCCAAACGCAGGGGTACAATGAGCAGTTCTTC. This translates into CASSQTQGYNEQFF.